The next 2 T cell receptor beta chains were all read from a single sample in a study of T cells after yellow fever vaccination. In TCRdb, the 5' RACE reads were re-called with MiXCR into one record per CDR3 protein. The sample lists about 50,000 distinct CDR3 sequences; 6% to 8% were seen once. Sequenced here: CD8+ T cells sorted from PBMCs, sampled around 15 days after the first yellow fever vaccination. These receptors all stem from a man aged 18 to 35 who received the YFV17D yellow fever vaccine.

This clonotype was recorded many times. The chain is built from TRBV20-1 and TRBJ1-3; D may be TRBD1 (6 bases). Germline CDR1 DFQATT, CDR2 SNEGSKA (reference sequence). This CDR3 comprises 15 residues. CDR3 nucleotide sequence: TGCATTCCTACGGGGGCAGGGATCTCTGGAAACACCATATATTTT. Translation gives CIPTGAGISGNTIYF.

This clonotype came up many times. The V gene is TRBV6-5, the J gene TRBJ1-2, with D maybe TRBD1 (5 bases). The CDR3 is 14 residues long. CDR1 MNHEY and CDR2 SVGAGI come from the germline V gene. V gave up 6 bases and J gave up 7 bases, with 18 bases separating them. The CDR3 loop reads CASSYISGSGGYTF. In nucleotides, the CDR3 is TGTGCCAGCAGCTATATCTCAGGGAGCGGTGGCTACACCTTC.